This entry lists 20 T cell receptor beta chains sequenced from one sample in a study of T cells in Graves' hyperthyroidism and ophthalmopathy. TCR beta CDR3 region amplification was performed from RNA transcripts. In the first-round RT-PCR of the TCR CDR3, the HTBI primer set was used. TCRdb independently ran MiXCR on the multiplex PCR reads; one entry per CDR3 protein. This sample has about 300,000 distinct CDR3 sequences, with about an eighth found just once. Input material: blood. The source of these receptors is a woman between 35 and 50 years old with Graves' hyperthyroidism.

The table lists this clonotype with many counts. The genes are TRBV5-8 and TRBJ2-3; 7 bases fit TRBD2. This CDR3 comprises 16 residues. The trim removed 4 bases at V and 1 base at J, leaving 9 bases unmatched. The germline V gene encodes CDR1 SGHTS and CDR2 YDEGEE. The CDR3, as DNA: TGTGCCAGCAGCCTGGGAGGGTTTTCCGGCACAGATACGCAGTATTTT. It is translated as CASSLGGFSGTDTQYF. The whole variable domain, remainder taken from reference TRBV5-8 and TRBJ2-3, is EAGVTQSPTHLIKTRGQQATLRCSPISGHTSVYWYQQALGLGLQFLLWYDEGEERNRGNFPPRFSGRQFPNYSSELNVNALELEDSALYLCASSLGGFSGTDTQYFGPGTRLTVL.

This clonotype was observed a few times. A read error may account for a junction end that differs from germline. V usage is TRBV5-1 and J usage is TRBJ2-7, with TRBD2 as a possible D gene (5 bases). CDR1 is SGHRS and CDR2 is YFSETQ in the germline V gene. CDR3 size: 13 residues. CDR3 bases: TGCACCAGCAGCTTGGCCAACGGGGAGGAGCAGTACTTC. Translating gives CTSSLANGEEQYF.

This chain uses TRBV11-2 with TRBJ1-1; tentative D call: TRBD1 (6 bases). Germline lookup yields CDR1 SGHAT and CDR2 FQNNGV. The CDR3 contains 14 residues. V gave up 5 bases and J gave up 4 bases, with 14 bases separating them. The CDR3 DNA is TGTGCCAGCAGCCCCATGGGGGCTGGCACTGAAGCTTTCTTT. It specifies CASSPMGAGTEAFF.

The CDR3 protein is CASSLLGVAYNEQFF. CDR3 bases: TGTGCCAGCAGCTTGTTGGGTGTTGCCTACAATGAGCAGTTCTTC. V and J are TRBV5-6 and TRBJ2-1, with D unclear. The CDR3 loop spans 15 amino acids. The V and J ends lost 1 base and 2 bases respectively, with 10 bases between them. CDR1 is SGHDT and CDR2 is YYEEEE in the germline V gene.

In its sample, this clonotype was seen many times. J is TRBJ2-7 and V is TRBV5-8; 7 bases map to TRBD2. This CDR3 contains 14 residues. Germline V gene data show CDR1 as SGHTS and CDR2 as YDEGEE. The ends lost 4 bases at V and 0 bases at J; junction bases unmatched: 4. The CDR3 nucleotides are TGTGCCAGCAGCATGCGGGACTACTCCTACGAGCAGTACTTC. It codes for CASSMRDYSYEQYF.

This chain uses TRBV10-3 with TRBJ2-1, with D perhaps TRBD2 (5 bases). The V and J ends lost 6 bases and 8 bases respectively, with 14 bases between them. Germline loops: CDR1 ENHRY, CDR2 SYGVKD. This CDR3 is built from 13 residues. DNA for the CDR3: TGTGCCATCAGGGCCCGGGGTTCTCATGAGCAGTTCTTC. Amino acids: CAIRARGSHEQFF.

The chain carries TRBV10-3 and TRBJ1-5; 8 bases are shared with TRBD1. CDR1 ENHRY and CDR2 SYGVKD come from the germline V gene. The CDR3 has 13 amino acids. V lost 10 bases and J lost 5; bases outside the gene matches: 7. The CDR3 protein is CASWTGLDQPQHF. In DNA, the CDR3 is TGTGCCAGCTGGACAGGGTTGGATCAGCCCCAGCATTTT.

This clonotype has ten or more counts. The CDR3 spells CASENRGADTQYF. CDR3 nucleotide sequence: TGTGCCAGCGAAAACAGGGGGGCAGATACGCAGTATTTT. This chain connects TRBV12-3 or TRBV12-4 to TRBJ2-3; 8 bases map to TRBD1. V lost 8 bases and J lost 4; bases outside the gene matches: 5. CDR3 length: 13 residues.

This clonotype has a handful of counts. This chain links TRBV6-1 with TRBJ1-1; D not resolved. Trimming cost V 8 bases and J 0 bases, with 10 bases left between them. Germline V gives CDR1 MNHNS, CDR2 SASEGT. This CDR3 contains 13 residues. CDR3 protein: CASGGIVNTEAFF. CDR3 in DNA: TGTGCCAGCGGTGGGATTGTGAACACTGAAGCTTTCTTT.

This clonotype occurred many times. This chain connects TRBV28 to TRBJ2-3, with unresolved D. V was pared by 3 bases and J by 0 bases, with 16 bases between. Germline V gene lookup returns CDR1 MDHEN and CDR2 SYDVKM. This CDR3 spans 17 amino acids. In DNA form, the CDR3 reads TGTGCCAGCAGTTTTTCGTGGGTACAAGCTAGCACAGATACGCAGTATTTT. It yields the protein CASSFSWVQASTDTQYF.

The CDR3 sequence is CASSLGASESTDTQYF. Here the CDR3 DNA reads TGTGCCAGCAGTTTAGGGGCTAGCGAAAGCACAGATACGCAGTATTTT. The chain is built from TRBV27 and TRBJ2-3; maybe TRBD2 (6 bases). The CDR3 length is 16 residues. CDR1 and CDR2 from the germline V gene are MNHEY and SMNVEV (reference sequence). Trimming removed 2 bases at V and 0 bases at J, with 12 bases between.

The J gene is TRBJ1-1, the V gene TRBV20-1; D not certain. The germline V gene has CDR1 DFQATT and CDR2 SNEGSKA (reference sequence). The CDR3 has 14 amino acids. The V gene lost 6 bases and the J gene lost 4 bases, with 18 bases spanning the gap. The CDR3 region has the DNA TGCAGTGCCCCTAATCTAATGACGGGCACTGAAGCTTTCTTT. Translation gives CSAPNLMTGTEAFF.

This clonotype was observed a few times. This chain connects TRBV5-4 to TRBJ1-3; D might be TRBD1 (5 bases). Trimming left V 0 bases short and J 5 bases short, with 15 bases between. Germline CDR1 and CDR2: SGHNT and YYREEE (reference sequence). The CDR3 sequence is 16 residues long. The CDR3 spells CASSLGGGGGRNTIYF. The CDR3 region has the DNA TGTGCCAGCAGCTTGGGCGGCGGGGGAGGTCGAAACACCATATATTTT.

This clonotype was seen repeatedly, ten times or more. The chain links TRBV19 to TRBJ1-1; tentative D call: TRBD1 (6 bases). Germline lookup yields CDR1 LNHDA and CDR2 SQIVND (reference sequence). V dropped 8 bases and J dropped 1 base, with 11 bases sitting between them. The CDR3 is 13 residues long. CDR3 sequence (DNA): TGTGCCAGTGGACTACAGGGGAACACTGAAGCTTTCTTT. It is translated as CASGLQGNTEAFF. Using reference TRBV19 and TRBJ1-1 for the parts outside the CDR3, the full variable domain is DGGITQSPKYLFRKEGQNVTLSCEQNLNHDAMYWYRQDPGQGLRLIYYSQIVNDFQKGDIAEGYSVSREKKESFPLTVTSAQKNPTAFYLCASGLQGNTEAFFGQGTRLTVV.

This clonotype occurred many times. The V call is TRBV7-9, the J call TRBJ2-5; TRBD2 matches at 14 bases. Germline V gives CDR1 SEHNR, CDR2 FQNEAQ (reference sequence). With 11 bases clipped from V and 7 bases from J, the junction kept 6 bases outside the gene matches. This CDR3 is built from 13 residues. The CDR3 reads CAGLAGGDVTQYF. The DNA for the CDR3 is TGTGCCGGACTAGCGGGAGGCGATGTGACCCAGTACTTC.

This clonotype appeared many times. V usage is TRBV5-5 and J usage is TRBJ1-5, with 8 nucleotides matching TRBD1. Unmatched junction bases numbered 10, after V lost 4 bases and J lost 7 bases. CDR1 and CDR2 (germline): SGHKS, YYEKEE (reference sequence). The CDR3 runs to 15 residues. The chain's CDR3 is CASSPIAGGGQPQHF. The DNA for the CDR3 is TGTGCCAGCAGCCCGATCGCAGGGGGCGGGCAGCCCCAGCATTTT. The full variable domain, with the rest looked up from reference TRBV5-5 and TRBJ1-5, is DAGVTQSPTHLIKTRGQQVTLRCSPISGHKSVSWYQQVLGQGPQFIFQYYEKEERGRGNFPDRFSARQFPNYSSELNVNALLLGDSALYLCASSPIAGGGQPQHFGDGTRLSIL.

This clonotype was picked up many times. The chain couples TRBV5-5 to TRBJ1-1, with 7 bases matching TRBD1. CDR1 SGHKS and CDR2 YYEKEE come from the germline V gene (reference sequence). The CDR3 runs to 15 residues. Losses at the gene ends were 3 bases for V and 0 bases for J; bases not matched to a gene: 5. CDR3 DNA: TGTGCCAGCAGCTCCGGGACAGTCATGAACACTGAAGCTTTCTTT. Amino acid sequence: CASSSGTVMNTEAFF.

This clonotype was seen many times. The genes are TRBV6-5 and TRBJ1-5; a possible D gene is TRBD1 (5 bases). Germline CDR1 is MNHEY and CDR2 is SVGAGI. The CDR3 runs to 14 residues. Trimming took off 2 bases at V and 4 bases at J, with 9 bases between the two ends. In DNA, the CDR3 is TGTGCCAGCAGTTACGAATGGGGGAATCAGCCCCAGCATTTT. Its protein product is CASSYEWGNQPQHF.

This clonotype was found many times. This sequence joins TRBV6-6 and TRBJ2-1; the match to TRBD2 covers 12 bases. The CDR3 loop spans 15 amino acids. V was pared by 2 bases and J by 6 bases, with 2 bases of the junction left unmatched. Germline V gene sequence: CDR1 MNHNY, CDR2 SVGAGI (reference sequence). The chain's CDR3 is CASSYGLAGSNEQFF. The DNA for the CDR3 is TGTGCCAGCAGTTACGGACTAGCGGGATCCAATGAGCAGTTCTTC.

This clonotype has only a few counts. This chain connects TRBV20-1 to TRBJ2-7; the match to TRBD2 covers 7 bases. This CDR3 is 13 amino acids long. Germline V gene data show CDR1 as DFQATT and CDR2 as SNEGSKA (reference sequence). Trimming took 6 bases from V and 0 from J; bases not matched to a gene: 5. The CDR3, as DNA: TGCAGTGCCAGCTGGACTAGCTCCTACGAGCAGTACTTC. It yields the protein CSASWTSSYEQYF.